This T cell receptor beta chain was retrieved from a study of cytomegalovirus exposure and HLA in healthy donors. This PCR relied on a set of 60 Vbeta primers and 13 Jbeta primers. Clones were read by immunoSEQ multiplex PCR, and TCRdb kept only the in-frame ones, dropping some. This sample's table has 90,000 to 130,000 clones. Study observations and caveats: Some highly shared sequence variants likely arose as a pipeline artifact. A reported reduction in N-insertions relative to the approximately 640-donor mean was seen in an Asian-associated ancestry cluster in a later analysis. Most TCR sequences were rare, but some public TCRs occurred in many donors. Most of the TCR beta V segments (in an earlier analysis) were productive either about 90% or about 30% of the time.

The CDR3 is made up of 15 amino acids. Trimming stripped 0 bases from V and 5 bases from J, with 13 bases between. Germline CDR1 MNHEY, CDR2 SMNVEV (reference sequence). Concerning this clone: As yet, its antigen is unknown.

This chain links TRBV27 with TRBJ1-1; D is unresolved. Sequencing was performed on PBMCs. This TCR derives from a man aged 40-50 years in good health and CMV-seropositive. The CDR3 DNA reads as TGTGCCAGCAGTTTATCCGGGGTCTTAGTAACTGAAGCTTTCTTT. The encoded protein is CASSLSGVLVTEAFF.